This T cell receptor (beta chain) was identified in a study of T cells after yellow fever vaccination. The CDR3 length is 17 residues. The V gene lost 3 bases and the J gene lost 3 bases, with 21 bases spanning the gap. Notes on the study in general: The booster response re-showed most primary clones: 96% CD4, about 89% CD8.

TCRdb reanalysed the 5' RACE reads using MiXCR and keeps one entry per CDR3 protein. This table has hundreds of thousands of distinct CDR3 sequences, 17% appearing once. Comments on this clonotype: Its antigen is not known.

This chain joins TRBV12-3 or TRBV12-4 and TRBJ2-7; no clear D. Sequencing used PBMCs, obtained 5 days after the first yellow fever vaccination. The clonotype originates from a man younger than 35 who received the YFV17D yellow fever vaccine. The CDR3 DNA reads as TGTGCCAGCAGTTTCATCACGTCCCTGAGAGGAGACTACGAGCAGTACTTC. It codes for CASSFITSLRGDYEQYF.